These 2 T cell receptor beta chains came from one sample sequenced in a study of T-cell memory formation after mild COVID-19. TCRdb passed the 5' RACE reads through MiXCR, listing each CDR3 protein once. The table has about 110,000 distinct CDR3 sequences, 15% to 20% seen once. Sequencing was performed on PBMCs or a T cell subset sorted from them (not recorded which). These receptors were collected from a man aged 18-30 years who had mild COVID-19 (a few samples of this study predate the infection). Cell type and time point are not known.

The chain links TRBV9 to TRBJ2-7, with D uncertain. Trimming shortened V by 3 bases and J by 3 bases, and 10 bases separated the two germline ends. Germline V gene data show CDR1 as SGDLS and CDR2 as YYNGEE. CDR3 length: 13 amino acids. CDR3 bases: TGTGCCAGCAGCGCTGATCCGGGCTACGAGCAGTACTTC. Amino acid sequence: CASSADPGYEQYF.

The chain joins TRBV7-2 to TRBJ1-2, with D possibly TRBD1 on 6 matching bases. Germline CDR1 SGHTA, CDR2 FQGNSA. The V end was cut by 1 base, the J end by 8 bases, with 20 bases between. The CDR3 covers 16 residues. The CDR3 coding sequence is TGTGCCAGCAGCTTAGATTCTTTGGAACAGGGCCGCGGCTACACCTTC. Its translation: CASSLDSLEQGRGYTF.